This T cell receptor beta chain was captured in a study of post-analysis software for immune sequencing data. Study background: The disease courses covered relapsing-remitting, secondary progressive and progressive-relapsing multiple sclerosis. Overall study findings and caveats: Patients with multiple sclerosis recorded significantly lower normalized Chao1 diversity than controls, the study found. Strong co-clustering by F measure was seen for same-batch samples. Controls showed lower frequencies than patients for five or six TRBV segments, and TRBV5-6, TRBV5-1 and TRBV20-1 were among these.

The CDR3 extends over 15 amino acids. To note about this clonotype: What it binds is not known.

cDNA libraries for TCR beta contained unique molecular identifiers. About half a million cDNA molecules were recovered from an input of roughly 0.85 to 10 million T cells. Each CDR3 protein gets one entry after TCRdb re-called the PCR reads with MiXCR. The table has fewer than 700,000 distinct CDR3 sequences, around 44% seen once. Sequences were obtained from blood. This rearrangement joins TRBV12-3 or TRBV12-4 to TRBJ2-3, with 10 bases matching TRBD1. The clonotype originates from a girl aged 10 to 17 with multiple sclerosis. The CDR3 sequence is CVNSPGQGYTDTQYF. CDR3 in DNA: TGTGTGAACTCTCCGGGACAGGGGTACACAGATACGCAGTATTTT.